A single sample gave rise to the 16 T cell receptor beta chains below, sequenced in a study of cytomegalovirus exposure and HLA in healthy donors. PCR primers comprised 60 Vbeta and 13 Jbeta primers. Some clones are missing from TCRdb's copy, which holds only in-frame ones; the method was immunoSEQ multiplex PCR. Counted here are around 120,000 clones, 70% to 90% occurring once; the ten biggest clones make up roughly 1.7%. The specimen sequenced was PBMCs. The receptor source for this set is a boy younger than 18 in good health and CMV-seronegative.

This sequence joins TRBV19 and TRBJ1-2, with D maybe TRBD1 (5 bases). V was shortened by 1 base and J by 6 bases, with 15 bases between the two germline ends. This CDR3 is built from 15 residues. The germline gives CDR1 LNHDA, CDR2 SQIVND (reference sequence). This CDR3 reads CASSIVRGRANGYTF. CDR3 coding DNA: TGTGCCAGTAGTATAGTAAGGGGAAGGGCGAATGGCTACACCTTC.

V usage is TRBV7-2 and J usage is TRBJ2-2; 11 bases agree with TRBD1. Germline V gene data show CDR1 as SGHTA and CDR2 as FQGNSA. V lost 8 bases, J lost 8 bases, and 7 bases stayed unmatched. This CDR3 contains 14 residues. CDR3: CASRDRGGAGELFF. The DNA of the CDR3 is TGTGCCAGCCGGGACAGGGGGGGGGCGGGGGAGCTGTTTTTT.

The chain employs TRBV30 and TRBJ1-3; possibly TRBD1 for D (5 bases). This CDR3 has 16 amino acids. The V gene's germline CDR1 is GTSNPN and CDR2 SVGIG (reference sequence). V lost 0 bases and J lost 4, with 16 bases in between. CDR3 sequence (DNA): TGTGCCTGGAGTGTCATCCCCCCAGGGTCAGGAAACACCATATATTTT. Amino acid sequence: CAWSVIPPGSGNTIYF.

The V and J genes are TRBV18 and TRBJ2-7; TRBD1 matches 7 bases. V shed 3 bases, J shed 0 bases, and the junction held 11 bases outside the gene matches. Germline values: CDR1 KGHSH, CDR2 LQKENI. The CDR3 is 17 residues long. CDR3 DNA: TGTGCCAGCTCACCGGGACAGAAGGGCTTCAGCTCCTACGAGCAGTACTTC. It yields the protein CASSPGQKGFSSYEQYF. Based on the CDR3 plus reference TRBV18 and TRBJ2-7, the full variable domain is NAGVMQNPRHLVRRRGQEARLRCSPMKGHSHVYWYRQLPEEGLKFMVYLQKENIIDESGMPKERFSAEFPKEGPSILRIQQVVRGDSAAYFCASSPGQKGFSSYEQYFGPGTRLTVT.

This chain uses TRBV20-1 with TRBJ2-1, with D unclear. The CDR3 is 11 residues long. Germline V gene data show CDR1 as DFQATT and CDR2 as SNEGSKA (reference sequence). Trimming shortened V by 7 bases and J by 5 bases, and 9 bases separated the two germline ends. The CDR3 bases are TGCAGTGGGGCCCCGAACAATGAGCAGTTCTTC. Encoded protein: CSGAPNNEQFF.

The chain employs TRBV6-1 and TRBJ1-4; a possible D gene is TRBD1 (5 bases). The CDR3 sequence is 15 residues long. The germline V gene has CDR1 MNHNS and CDR2 SASEGT. Trimming left V 0 bases short and J 6 bases short, with 11 bases between. The CDR3 DNA is TGTGCCAGCAGTGAAGCGGTTGCCAGGGATGAAAAACTGTTTTTT. Amino acids: CASSEAVARDEKLFF.

This clone has only one observation. V and J are TRBV9 and TRBJ1-1; D gene unclear. CDR3 length: 12 residues. The germline CDR1 and CDR2 sequences are SGDLS and YYNGEE. Trimming left V 5 bases short and J 7 bases short, with 12 bases between. The CDR3 loop is CASRDRESEAFF. In DNA, the CDR3 is TGTGCCAGCAGGGACCGGGAGAGTGAAGCTTTCTTT. Drawing the rest from reference TRBV9 and TRBJ1-1, the complete variable domain is DSGVTQTPKHLITATGQRVTLRCSPRSGDLSVYWYQQSLDQGLQFLIQYYNGEERAKGNILERFSAQQFPDLHSELNLSSLELGDSALYFCASRDRESEAFFGQGTRLTVV.

The sample holds one count of this clone. The chain recombines TRBV5-6 with TRBJ1-2; TRBD1 is a possible D gene (6 bases). The CDR3 consists of 15 residues. Trimming pared 0 bases from V and 4 bases from J, leaving 13 bases between. Germline V gene lookup returns CDR1 SGHDT and CDR2 YYEEEE. The CDR3 nucleotides are TGTGCCAGCAGCTTGGCCCCAGGGGCGGGCTATGGCTACACCTTC. Amino acid sequence: CASSLAPGAGYGYTF.

The CDR3 nucleotides are TGCGCCAGCAGCCCCGGGACGGGACACCGGGAGCAGTTCTTC. This encodes CASSPGTGHREQFF. This chain connects TRBV5-1 to TRBJ2-1; perhaps TRBD1 as D (6 bases). This CDR3 has 14 residues. Germline CDR1 reads SGHRS; CDR2 reads YFSETQ. V was clipped by 4 bases and J by 10 bases, with 18 bases between them.

The chain has TRBV7-3 and TRBJ2-3, with TRBD1 as a possible D gene (6 bases). Per germline, CDR1 SGHTA and CDR2 FQGTGA. This CDR3 region has 15 residues. Deletions cut 4 bases from V and 3 bases from J, with 14 bases between. CDR3 DNA sequence: TGTGCCAGCAGCTCACAGGGTATCTCAACAGATACGCAGTATTTT. This gives the protein CASSSQGISTDTQYF.

V and J are TRBV7-7 and TRBJ1-2; D is perhaps TRBD1 (6 bases). Trimming shortened V by 4 bases and J by 4 bases, and 16 bases separated the two germline ends. The CDR3 has 15 amino acids. Germline V gene data show CDR1 as SSHAT and CDR2 as FNYEAQ (reference sequence). The CDR3 DNA reads TGTGCCAGCAGCTCGGGGGGCAGGGTTAGCTATGGCTACACCTTC. Protein sequence: CASSSGGRVSYGYTF.

The chain joins TRBV5-1 to TRBJ2-6; the D is unclear. V was shortened by 3 bases and J by 0 bases, with 10 bases between the two germline ends. The CDR3 sequence is 16 residues long. Germline CDR1 is SGHRS and CDR2 is YFSETQ. The CDR3: CASSSMQASGANVLTF. CDR3 DNA sequence: TGCGCCAGCAGCTCGATGCAGGCCTCTGGGGCCAACGTCCTGACTTTC.

The chain employs TRBV7-8 and TRBJ1-1, with a tentative D call TRBD1 (6 bases). The CDR3 covers 14 residues. The germline V gene has CDR1 SGHVS and CDR2 FQNEAQ. Deletions cut 1 base from V and 3 bases from J, with 9 bases between. This CDR3 reads CASSLVAGDTEAFF. CDR3 sequence (DNA): TGTGCCAGCAGCTTAGTTGCAGGGGACACTGAAGCTTTCTTT.

This chain links TRBV18 with TRBJ2-4; D remains unclear. The germline CDR1 and CDR2 sequences are KGHSH and LQKENI. CDR3 size: 17 residues. Deletions cut 3 bases from V and 0 bases from J, with 15 bases between. The CDR3 DNA reads as TGTGCCAGCTCACCCACAGCAGGAATCCTAGCCAAAAACATTCAGTACTTC. Translated: CASSPTAGILAKNIQYF.

This clone was recorded a few times. Written as DNA, the CDR3 is TGTGCCACCGGGAAAAACAGGGGATCCGAGCAGTACTTC. Translation: CATGKNRGSEQYF. The gene calls are TRBV27 and TRBJ2-7; 7 nucleotides line up with TRBD1. V dropped 10 bases and J dropped 6; count of bases not matched to a gene: 12. The CDR3 contains 13 residues. Germline CDR1 and CDR2: MNHEY and SMNVEV (reference sequence).

The CDR3 region has the DNA TGTGCCAGCTCACCAGGAACAGCCCCTAATGAAAAACTGTTTTTT. Translated, it gives CASSPGTAPNEKLFF. This rearrangement joins TRBV18 to TRBJ1-4; D is ambiguous. This CDR3 spans 15 amino acids. Germline lookup yields CDR1 KGHSH and CDR2 LQKENI. Trimming took off 2 bases at V and 3 bases at J, with 10 bases between the two ends.